Each of the 15 T cell receptor beta chains below was sequenced from the same sample in a study of CD8 T cells in ankylosing spondylitis. General study results and limits: Ankylosing spondylitis blood seemed to carry a telltale TCR beta motif made of under 10 highly homologous variants.

Their antigen targets remain unknown. MiXCR, applied by TCRdb to the 5' RACE reads, yields one record per CDR3 protein. The data contain 250,000 to 350,000 distinct CDR3 sequences, roughly 8% of them singletons. What was sequenced was blood, either unsorted or a sorted T cell fraction (not recorded which). The receptors here all came from a male donor with ankylosing spondylitis.

The chain couples TRBV9 to TRBJ2-7; 7 bases match TRBD2. Trimming removed 0 bases from V and 7 bases from J; junction bases left unmatched: 10. Germline V gene lookup returns CDR1 SGDLS and CDR2 YYNGEE. CDR3 length equals 15 residues. CDR3: CASSVDPAGPLEQYF. In DNA form, the CDR3 reads TGTGCCAGCAGCGTAGATCCAGCGGGACCTTTGGAGCAGTACTTC.

CDR3 in amino acids: CAISSLAGGTDTQYF. The CDR3 nucleotides read TGTGCCATCAGTTCACTAGCGGGAGGCACAGATACGCAGTATTTT. The chain has TRBV10-3 and TRBJ2-3, with TRBD2 identical over 11 bases. J lost 1 base, V lost 5 bases, and 2 bases had no gene match. The CDR3 is made up of 15 amino acids. The germline V gene has CDR1 ENHRY and CDR2 SYGVKD.

This clonotype came up once. V is TRBV20-1 and J is TRBJ2-1; the match to TRBD1 covers 10 bases. CDR1 is DFQATT, CDR2 SNEGSKA, per germline (reference sequence). V shed 2 bases and J 3 bases; nucleotides not matched to a gene: 28. The CDR3 contains 23 residues. The CDR3 DNA is TGCAGTGCTAGAACCGCTCCTTGGTCCGGGACAGGGGACGATGAGGGGGTCTACAATGAGCAGTTCTTC. Protein: CSARTAPWSGTGDDEGVYNEQFF.

This clonotype was seen a handful of times. This chain uses TRBV5-1 with TRBJ2-3, with 8 bases identical to TRBD2. V lost 3 bases to trimming and J lost 2 bases; unmatched junction nucleotides: 11. The length of the CDR3 is 17 residues. Germline values: CDR1 SGHRS, CDR2 YFSETQ. The CDR3 DNA reads TGCGCCAGCAGCTCCCGGGGGAGCGGGAGAGTCACAGATACGCAGTATTTT. As protein: CASSSRGSGRVTDTQYF.

This clonotype was detected many times. CDR3 sequence (DNA): TGTGCCAGCAGCCAAGGCTTTAGGGGCGTACCCCTCCACTTT. It codes for CASSQGFRGVPLHF. The chain has TRBV3-1 and TRBJ1-6; D is possibly TRBD1 (5 bases). Germline assignment: CDR1 LGHDT and CDR2 YNNKEL (reference sequence). The CDR3 consists of 14 residues. The V and J ends lost 1 base and 12 bases respectively, with 13 bases between them. Supplemented by reference TRBV3-1 and TRBJ1-6, the full variable domain reads DTAVSQTPKYLVTQMGNDKSIKCEQNLGHDTMYWYKQDSKKFLKIMFSYNNKELIINETVPNRFSPKSPDKAHLNLHINSLELGDSAVYFCASSQGFRGVPLHFGNGTRLTVT.

This chain links TRBV2 with TRBJ1-4; no clear D gene. Germline loops: CDR1 SNHLY, CDR2 FYNNEI. V was trimmed by 2 bases and J by 3 bases, leaving 10 bases between them. This CDR3 region has 15 residues. CDR3 nucleotides: TGTGCCAGCAGTGAATGGAGGGTTGCTAATGAAAAACTGTTTTTT. This sequence encodes CASSEWRVANEKLFF.

This clonotype was found many times. The chain's CDR3 is CASSRDFAGANVLTF. The CDR3 DNA sequence: TGTGCCAGCAGCCGGGACTTCGCTGGGGCCAACGTCCTGACTTTC. The J gene is TRBJ2-6, the V gene TRBV3-1, with a weak D call TRBD2 (6 bases). The germline V gene encodes CDR1 LGHDT and CDR2 YNNKEL (reference sequence). V shed 4 bases and J shed 2 bases, with 9 bases lying between them. This CDR3 comprises 15 residues.

This clonotype was seen repeatedly, ten times or more. V is TRBV6-5 and J is TRBJ2-5; unclear D gene. The CDR3 length is 14 residues. Looked up from germline, CDR1 is MNHEY and CDR2 is SVGAGI. Trimming removed 2 bases from V and 1 base from J, with 8 bases in between. CDR3: CASSYGESQETQYF. As DNA, the CDR3 is TGTGCCAGCAGTTACGGTGAGAGCCAAGAGACCCAGTACTTC.

Only a few counts were recorded for this clonotype. At one end the junction does not follow the germline gene, possibly because of a read error. The chain carries TRBV19 and TRBJ2-7, with 14 bases lining up with TRBD2. CDR3 size: 17 residues. Germline lookup yields CDR1 LNHDA and CDR2 SQIVND (reference sequence). The CDR3 here is CASSTGTSGSKVHEQYF. The CDR3 bases are TGTGCCAGCAGTACCGGGACTAGCGGGAGTAAAGTCCACGAGCAGTACTTC.

This clonotype has just a few counts. This rearrangement joins TRBV10-3 to TRBJ2-5, with 8 bases that match TRBD1. In germline, CDR1 is ENHRY, CDR2 SYGVKD. V lost 7 bases and J lost 1; bases outside the gene matches: 2. This CDR3 comprises 13 residues. Written as DNA, the CDR3 is TGTGCCATCAAGGGACAGGTCCAAGAGACCCAGTACTTC. Translating it yields CAIKGQVQETQYF.

The rearrangement joins TRBV7-9 to TRBJ1-5; possibly TRBD1 for D (6 bases). The CDR3 length is 13 residues. The ends were cut back, 5 bases at V and 5 bases at J, with 10 bases in the middle. Germline V CDR1 and CDR2: SEHNR, FQNEAQ (reference sequence). CDR3 sequence: CASSGTGYQPQHF. The CDR3, as DNA: TGTGCCAGCAGCGGTACAGGGTATCAGCCCCAGCATTTT.

This clonotype was picked up many times. The V and J genes are TRBV24-1 and TRBJ2-1, with TRBD2 matching 8 bases. The CDR3 contains 15 residues. Germline lookup yields CDR1 KGHDR and CDR2 SFDVKD. V was pared by 2 bases and J by 6 bases, with 5 bases of the junction left unmatched. The CDR3 spells CATSDSGTSSNEQFF. CDR3 bases: TGTGCCACCAGTGATTCAGGGACTAGTTCCAATGAGCAGTTCTTC.

This clonotype came up many times. This chain connects TRBV2 to TRBJ2-7; 9 bases are a match to TRBD1. V shed 3 bases and J 3 bases; nucleotides not matched to a gene: 3. CDR1 is SNHLY, CDR2 FYNNEI, per germline. The CDR3 has 14 residues. DNA for the CDR3: TGTGCCAGCAGTGATATGGGACAGGGCTACGAGCAGTACTTC. It specifies CASSDMGQGYEQYF.

This clonotype was seen many times. The CDR3 protein is CASSEDWGNQPQHF. CDR3 sequence (DNA): TGTGCCAGCAGCGAGGACTGGGGCAATCAGCCCCAGCATTTT. This chain connects TRBV9 to TRBJ1-5; D not resolved. Per the germline V gene, CDR1 is SGDLS and CDR2 is YYNGEE. The CDR3 spans 14 residues. Trimming pared 3 bases from V and 2 bases from J, leaving 9 bases between.

This clonotype was seen more than once but under ten times. The V gene is TRBV28, the J gene TRBJ2-1, with TRBD2 matching over 13 bases. With 6 bases clipped from V and 1 base from J, the junction kept 9 bases outside the gene matches. This CDR3 has 18 residues. The germline V gene has CDR1 MDHEN and CDR2 SYDVKM. The CDR3 loop is CASRPRLAGGPSYNEQFF. Written as DNA, the CDR3 is TGTGCCAGCAGACCCCGACTAGCGGGAGGCCCTTCCTACAATGAGCAGTTCTTC.